This T cell receptor beta chain derives from a study of blood T cell repertoires in COVID-19. Turning to the study itself: COVID-19 samples from acute and convalescent phases originated in the United States, Italy and Spain. From T cells, B-cell-depleted T cells, or PBMCs came the material, which was cDNA or gDNA.

In the authors' methods: Counts of nucleated cells, estimated from reference gene primer amplification, were obtained. Data came from immunoSEQ multiplex PCR; TCRdb stores just in-frame clones and leaves some out. D and trimming were read from the DNA, whereas the V and J calls and clone size are those reported in that table. Among roughly 120,000 clones listed, about nine tenths were seen once. The CDR3 loop spans 15 amino acids. Germline-derived CDR1 and CDR2 are SSHAT and FNYEAQ (reference sequence). The V end was cut by 7 bases, the J end by 0 bases, with 14 bases between. This sequence was found in a human donor with active COVID-19. The donor label of this sample is uncertain. The rearrangement joins TRBV7-7 to TRBJ2-3; D unresolved. The sample was peripheral blood. The CDR3 is CASTPWADSTDTQYF. The CDR3 DNA sequence: TGTGCCAGCACCCCTTGGGCAGACAGCACAGATACGCAGTATTTT.